One sample yielded the 24 T cell receptor beta chains listed below, sequenced in a study of blood T cell repertoires in COVID-19. The table came from immunoSEQ multiplex PCR; TCRdb's copy has only in-frame clones and leaves some out. The sample consists of more than 150,000 clones, approximately 78% of them appearing once. Input material: PBMCs or T cells enriched from blood (not recorded which). The receptors derive from a woman aged 45 to 65 who had recovered from COVID-19.

The chain uses TRBV11-1 and TRBJ1-2, with 7 bases lining up with TRBD1. This CDR3 is 11 amino acids long. The V segment lost 4 bases and the J segment 8 bases; nucleotides outside the gene matches: 1. Germline CDR1 and CDR2: SGHAT and FQDESV (reference sequence). CDR3: CASSYRGGYTF. The CDR3 DNA reads as TGTGCCAGCAGCTACAGGGGCGGCTACACCTTC.

The table lists this clone with a count of one. The chain couples TRBV19 to TRBJ1-2; D is uncertain. The CDR3 length is 16 residues. Germline assignment: CDR1 LNHDA and CDR2 SQIVND (reference sequence). Deletions cut 5 bases from V and 0 bases from J, with 16 bases between. The CDR3 sequence: CASSSGLYRANYGYTF. The CDR3 DNA follows: TGTGCCAGTAGTTCAGGATTATACCGAGCTAACTATGGCTACACCTTC. Looking up the rest from reference TRBV19 and TRBJ1-2 gives the full variable domain: DGGITQSPKYLFRKEGQNVTLSCEQNLNHDAMYWYRQDPGQGLRLIYYSQIVNDFQKGDIAEGYSVSREKKESFPLTVTSAQKNPTAFYLCASSSGLYRANYGYTFGSGTRLTVV.

The CDR3 DNA sequence: TGTGCCAGCAGTTTAGAGGCAGGGGGCAGGAGTCAGCCCCAGCATTTT. Translating gives CASSLEAGGRSQPQHF. The chain couples TRBV28 to TRBJ1-5; TRBD1 agrees at 8 bases. CDR1 is MDHEN, CDR2 SYDVKM, per germline. The V and J ends lost 2 bases and 6 bases, in that order; junction bases with no gene match: 9. The CDR3 totals 16 residues.

The V call is TRBV7-2, the J call TRBJ1-4, with a weak D call TRBD1 (5 bases). Germline V lookup: CDR1 SGHTA, CDR2 FQGNSA. This CDR3 spans 17 amino acids. V lost 2 bases and J 0 bases, leaving 13 bases between the germline ends. The CDR3 is CASSLNSGPATNEKLFF. CDR3 DNA: TGTGCCAGCAGCTTAAATTCAGGGCCAGCAACTAATGAAAAACTGTTTTTT. The whole variable domain, remainder taken from reference TRBV7-2 and TRBJ1-4, is GAGVSQSPSNKVTEKGKDVELRCDPISGHTALYWYRQSLGQGLEFLIYFQGNSAPDKSGLPSDRFSAERTGGSVSTLTIQRTQQEDSAVYLCASSLNSGPATNEKLFFGSGTQLSVL.

This clone was observed many times. DNA for the CDR3: TGCGCCAGCAGCTTGGCGGGACAGACCTACGAGCAGTACTTC. This gives the protein CASSLAGQTYEQYF. This rearrangement joins TRBV5-1 to TRBJ2-7, with 7 bases aligning to TRBD1. There are 14 residues in the CDR3. The germline CDR1 and CDR2 sequences are SGHRS and YFSETQ. J lost 2 bases, V lost 0 bases, and 2 bases had no gene match.

The V call is TRBV5-1, the J call TRBJ2-7; D is possibly TRBD1 (6 bases). Trimming stripped 4 bases from V and 4 bases from J, with 18 bases between. The CDR3 extends over 15 amino acids. CDR1 and CDR2 from the germline V gene are SGHRS and YFSETQ. CDR3 loop: CASSHLDSRKYEQYF. In nucleotides, the CDR3 is TGCGCCAGCAGCCACCTGGACAGCCGCAAGTACGAGCAGTACTTC.

The rearrangement joins TRBV7-8 to TRBJ2-1; 11 bases align to TRBD2. This CDR3 is 17 amino acids long. Germline V lookup: CDR1 SGHVS, CDR2 FQNEAQ. V lost 5 bases, J lost 9 bases, and 15 bases stayed unmatched. CDR3 nucleotide sequence: TGTGCCAGCAGCCCCCGACTAGCGGGATCGGAGGTGGGTGAGCAGTTCTTC. It encodes CASSPRLAGSEVGEQFF.

This clone was recorded a few times. J is TRBJ1-2 and V is TRBV10-3, with a weak D call TRBD1 (5 bases). This CDR3 has 13 amino acids. Germline assignment: CDR1 ENHRY and CDR2 SYGVKD. Trimming shortened V by 6 bases and J by 6 bases, and 14 bases separated the two germline ends. CDR3 residues: CAIRDLQGDGYTF. DNA for the CDR3: TGTGCCATCAGAGACCTTCAAGGGGATGGCTACACCTTC.

The rearrangement uses TRBV5-1 and TRBJ2-3; 10 nucleotides line up with TRBD2. CDR1 is SGHRS, CDR2 YFSETQ, per germline. The junction had 4 bases not matched to a gene; V was cut back by 1 base and J by 2 bases. The CDR3 spans 16 residues. The CDR3 DNA follows: TGCGCCAGCAGCTTGATTAGCGGGAGGACCACAGATACGCAGTATTTT. Encoded protein: CASSLISGRTTDTQYF.

The chain carries TRBV5-5 and TRBJ1-2; D possibly corresponds to TRBD1 (6 bases). This CDR3 spans 14 amino acids. V dropped 3 bases and J dropped 6 bases, with 15 bases sitting between them. The V gene's germline CDR1 is SGHKS and CDR2 YYEKEE (reference sequence). CDR3 residues: CASSSWTEWNGYTF. CDR3 DNA: TGTGCCAGCAGCTCCTGGACAGAGTGGAATGGCTACACCTTC.

The chain has TRBV28 and TRBJ2-7, with TRBD2 matching over 9 bases. Germline CDR1 reads MDHEN; CDR2 reads SYDVKM. The V segment lost 8 bases and the J segment 9 bases; nucleotides outside the gene matches: 11. The CDR3 is 13 amino acids. CDR3 in DNA: TGTGCCAGCGGGGCTAGCGGGACCCCCCGGCAGTACTTC. Translation: CASGASGTPRQYF.

About this clone itself: The junction does not match germline at one end; this may be a read error. The chain joins TRBV20-1 to TRBJ1-2; possibly TRBD1 for D (6 bases). Looked up from germline, CDR1 is DFQATT and CDR2 is SNEGSKA (reference sequence). This CDR3 has 11 residues. The DNA for the CDR3 is TGCAGTGCCAAAAACCGGGACATCGTAACATTC. Translated: CSAKNRDIVTF.

The V and J genes are TRBV28 and TRBJ2-7; 9 bases are shared with TRBD1. With 7 bases clipped from V and 6 bases from J, the junction kept 10 bases outside the gene matches. This CDR3 spans 14 amino acids. The germline V gene has CDR1 MDHEN and CDR2 SYDVKM. CDR3 protein: CASTRPGQGGEQYF. The CDR3 DNA is TGTGCCAGCACTCGACCGGGACAGGGCGGCGAGCAGTACTTC.

V usage is TRBV11-2 and J usage is TRBJ1-1, with TRBD1 identical over 8 bases. J lost 0 bases, V lost 5 bases, and 8 bases had no gene match. CDR3 length equals 16 residues. Germline-derived CDR1 and CDR2 are SGHAT and FQNNGV. CDR3 nucleotides: TGTGCCAGCAGCCGAAACAGGGGGTCGGTGAACACTGAAGCTTTCTTT. Translated: CASSRNRGSVNTEAFF.

The chain recombines TRBV11-3 with TRBJ2-2, with 9 bases aligning to TRBD2. The V segment lost 5 bases and the J segment 7 bases; nucleotides outside the gene matches: 11. The CDR3 extends over 16 amino acids. Looked up from germline, CDR1 is SGHNT and CDR2 is YENEEA. The DNA for the CDR3 is TGTGCCAGCAGCCGGGGCCTAGCGGGGACGGGCGGGGAGCTGTTTTTT. Protein sequence: CASSRGLAGTGGELFF. The entire variable domain, with the rest obtained from reference TRBV11-3 and TRBJ2-2, is as follows: EAGVVQSPRYKIIEKKQPVAFWCNPISGHNTLYWYLQNLGQGPELLIRYENEEAVDDSQLPKDRFSAERLKGVDSTLKIQPAELGDSAVYLCASSRGLAGTGGELFFGEGSRLTVL.

This chain uses TRBV27 with TRBJ2-1; D is perhaps TRBD1 (7 bases). This CDR3 spans 18 amino acids. Germline V lookup: CDR1 MNHEY, CDR2 SMNVEV (reference sequence). V dropped 2 bases and J dropped 7 bases, with 24 bases sitting between them. The CDR3 loop reads CASSLPPEAGGWTNEQFF. DNA of the CDR3: TGTGCCAGCAGTTTACCCCCGGAAGCAGGGGGGTGGACGAATGAGCAGTTCTTC.

The chain uses TRBV7-6 and TRBJ2-7, with unresolved D. CDR3 length: 13 amino acids. Trimming pared 5 bases from V and 6 bases from J, leaving 14 bases between. Germline CDR1 and CDR2: SGHVS and FNYEAQ. Here the CDR3 DNA reads TGTGCCAGCAGCCCTCTTCAGGTCGGCGAGCAGTACTTC. Translated: CASSPLQVGEQYF.

This clone was seen only once. The chain carries TRBV6-1 and TRBJ1-3; 10 bases align to TRBD1. Germline trimming cut 2 bases from V and 4 bases from J; bases unmatched to any gene: 5. Germline loops: CDR1 MNHNS, CDR2 SASEGT. This CDR3 region has 16 residues. Here the CDR3 DNA reads TGTGCCAGCAGTGAAATGACAGGGGGCACCGGAAACACCATATATTTT. It translates to CASSEMTGGTGNTIYF.

This clone was recorded a few times. The chain has TRBV3-1 (or the pseudogene TRBV3-2) and TRBJ1-3; 9 bases line up with TRBD1. With V trimmed by 1 base and J by 6 bases, 7 bases remained unmatched. The CDR3 is made up of 16 amino acids. Germline lookup yields CDR1 LGHDT and CDR2 YNNKEL (reference sequence). This CDR3 reads CASSQGGQGRENTIYF. CDR3 nucleotides: TGTGCCAGCAGCCAAGGGGGACAGGGCCGGGAAAACACCATATATTTT.

The gene calls are TRBV27 and TRBJ1-4; D unresolved. The V end lost 2 bases, the J end lost 5 bases, and 12 bases lay between the germline ends. The CDR3 has 15 residues. The germline V gene encodes CDR1 MNHEY and CDR2 SMNVEV (reference sequence). The CDR3 region is CASSLTGLRNEKLFF. The DNA for the CDR3 is TGTGCCAGCAGTTTAACCGGCCTGCGGAATGAAAAACTGTTTTTT.

Written as DNA, the CDR3 is TGCGCCAGCAGTCCGGACAGGAAAGAGACCCAGTACTTC. Its protein product is CASSPDRKETQYF. The rearrangement links TRBV5-1 to TRBJ2-5, with 7 bases matching TRBD1. The J segment lost 3 bases and the V segment lost 5 bases, leaving 4 bases of the junction unmatched. The CDR3 consists of 13 residues. Germline CDR1 SGHRS, CDR2 YFSETQ.

The rearrangement links TRBV5-8 to TRBJ2-7, with 7 bases identical to TRBD2. The CDR3 runs 15 residues. V was clipped by 3 bases and J by 5 bases; unmatched bases: 11. Looked up from germline, CDR1 is SGHTS and CDR2 is YDEGEE. The CDR3 region is CASSWPRLARNEQYF. In DNA form, the CDR3 reads TGTGCCAGCAGCTGGCCGAGACTAGCTCGGAACGAGCAGTACTTC.

This chain joins TRBV6-1 and TRBJ1-3; 8 bases are shared with TRBD1. Trimming took 4 bases from V and 1 from J; bases not matched to a gene: 6. Germline CDR1 and CDR2: MNHNS and SASEGT. The CDR3 is 16 amino acids. The CDR3 nucleotides are TGTGCCAGCAGTGCCGGGACAGGCTTGTCTGGAAACACCATATATTTT. Residues: CASSAGTGLSGNTIYF.

J is TRBJ1-1 and V is TRBV25-1; 8 bases fit TRBD1. The CDR3 length is 13 residues. Germline lookup yields CDR1 MGHDK and CDR2 SYGVNS. V was clipped by 6 bases and J by 4 bases; unmatched bases: 4. CDR3 residues: CASSGQGGTEAFF. In DNA, the CDR3 is TGTGCCAGCAGCGGACAGGGTGGCACTGAAGCTTTCTTT.